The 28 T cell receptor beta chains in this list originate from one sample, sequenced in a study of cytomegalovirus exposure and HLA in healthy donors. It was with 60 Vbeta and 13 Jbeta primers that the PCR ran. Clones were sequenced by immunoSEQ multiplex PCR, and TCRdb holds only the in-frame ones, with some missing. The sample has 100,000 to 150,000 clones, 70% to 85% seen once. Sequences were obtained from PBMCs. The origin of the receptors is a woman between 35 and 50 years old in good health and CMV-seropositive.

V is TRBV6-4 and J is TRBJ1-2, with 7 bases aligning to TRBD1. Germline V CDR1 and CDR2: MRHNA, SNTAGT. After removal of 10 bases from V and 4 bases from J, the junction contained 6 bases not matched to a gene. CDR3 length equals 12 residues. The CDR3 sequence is CANLTGIYGYTF. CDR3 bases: TGTGCCAACCTGACAGGGATCTATGGCTACACCTTC.

DNA of the CDR3: TGTGCCAGCAGTGAGACAGGGGGAGTAAGTTCACCCCTCCACTTT. It yields the protein CASSETGGVSSPLHF. V and J are TRBV7-2 and TRBJ1-6; 9 positions agree with TRBD1. V lost 6 bases, J lost 9 bases, and 9 bases stayed unmatched. The V gene's germline CDR1 is SGHTA and CDR2 FQGNSA. The CDR3 runs to 15 residues.

CDR3 sequence reads: CASSFRIAVGYNEQFF. Written as DNA, the CDR3 is TGTGCCAGCAGCTTTAGGATAGCGGTTGGTTACAATGAGCAGTTCTTC. The rearrangement joins TRBV5-4 to TRBJ2-1; D may be TRBD2 (6 bases). The germline V and J ends were trimmed by 2 bases and 4 bases, with 16 bases remaining between them. The CDR3 sequence is 16 residues long. Germline V lookup: CDR1 SGHNT, CDR2 YYREEE (reference sequence).

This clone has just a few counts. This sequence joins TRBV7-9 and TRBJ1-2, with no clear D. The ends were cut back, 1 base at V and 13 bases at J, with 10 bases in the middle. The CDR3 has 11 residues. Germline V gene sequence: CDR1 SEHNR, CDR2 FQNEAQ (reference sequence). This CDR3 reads CASSLGAEVTF. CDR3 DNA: TGTGCCAGCAGCTTAGGTGCCGAGGTCACCTTC.

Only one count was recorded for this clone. CDR3 amino acids: CASRPLQSGSIPYNEQFF. The CDR3 bases are TGTGCCAGCAGACCACTCCAGAGCGGGAGCATACCCTACAATGAGCAGTTCTTC. J is TRBJ2-1 and V is TRBV7-9, with 8 bases fitting TRBD2. Germline-derived CDR1 and CDR2 are SEHNR and FQNEAQ (reference sequence). The CDR3 totals 18 residues. The J segment lost 2 bases and the V segment lost 6 bases, leaving 15 bases of the junction unmatched.

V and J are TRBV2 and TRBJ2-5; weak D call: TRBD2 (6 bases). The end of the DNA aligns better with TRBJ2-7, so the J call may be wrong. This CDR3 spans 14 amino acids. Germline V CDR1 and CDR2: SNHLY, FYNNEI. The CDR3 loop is CASSELATSPEQYF. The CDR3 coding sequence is TGTGCCAGCAGTGAACTAGCGACTTCCCCCGAGCAGTACTTC.

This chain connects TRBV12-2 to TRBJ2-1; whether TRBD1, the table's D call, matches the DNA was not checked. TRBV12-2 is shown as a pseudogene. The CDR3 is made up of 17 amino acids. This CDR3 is CASRLASGTGSYNEQFF. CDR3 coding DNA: TGTGCAAGTCGCTTAGCCTCCGGGACAGGTTCCTACAATGAGCAGTTCTTC.

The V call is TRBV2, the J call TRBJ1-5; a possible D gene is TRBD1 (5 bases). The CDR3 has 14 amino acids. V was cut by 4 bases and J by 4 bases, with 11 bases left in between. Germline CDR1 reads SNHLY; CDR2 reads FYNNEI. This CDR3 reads CASSVMGLNQPQHF. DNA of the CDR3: TGTGCCAGCAGTGTAATGGGACTTAATCAGCCCCAGCATTTT.

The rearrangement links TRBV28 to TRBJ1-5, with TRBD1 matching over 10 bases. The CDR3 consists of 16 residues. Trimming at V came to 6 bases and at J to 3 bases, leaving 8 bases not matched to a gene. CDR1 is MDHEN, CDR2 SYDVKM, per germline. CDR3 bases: TGTGCCAGCAGCCGTGACAGGGGGCGGGTCAATCAGCCCCAGCATTTT. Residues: CASSRDRGRVNQPQHF.

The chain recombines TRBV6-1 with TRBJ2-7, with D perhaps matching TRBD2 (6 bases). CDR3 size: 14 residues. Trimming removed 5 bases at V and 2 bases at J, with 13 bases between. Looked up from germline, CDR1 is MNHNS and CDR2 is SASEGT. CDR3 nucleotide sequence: TGTGCCAGCAGTACGCCCGGGAGACCCTACGAGCAGTACTTC. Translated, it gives CASSTPGRPYEQYF.

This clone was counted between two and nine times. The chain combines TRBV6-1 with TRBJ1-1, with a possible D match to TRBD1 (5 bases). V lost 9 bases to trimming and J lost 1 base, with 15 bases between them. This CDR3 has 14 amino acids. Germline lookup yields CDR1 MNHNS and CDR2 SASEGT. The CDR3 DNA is TGTGCCAGTAAAACGGGACTCTGGAACACTGAAGCTTTCTTT. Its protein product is CASKTGLWNTEAFF.

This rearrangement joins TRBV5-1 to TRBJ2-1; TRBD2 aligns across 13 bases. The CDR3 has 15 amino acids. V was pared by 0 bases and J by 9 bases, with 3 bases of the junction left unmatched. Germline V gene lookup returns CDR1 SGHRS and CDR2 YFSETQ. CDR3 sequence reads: CASSLGTSGSSEQFF. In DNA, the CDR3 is TGCGCCAGCAGCTTGGGGACTAGCGGGAGTTCTGAGCAGTTCTTC.

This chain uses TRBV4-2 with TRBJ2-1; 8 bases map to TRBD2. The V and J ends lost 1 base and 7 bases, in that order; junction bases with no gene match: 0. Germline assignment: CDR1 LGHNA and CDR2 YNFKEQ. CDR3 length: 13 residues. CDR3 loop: CASSQGGRNEQFF. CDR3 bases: TGTGCCAGCAGCCAAGGCGGGAGGAATGAGCAGTTCTTC.

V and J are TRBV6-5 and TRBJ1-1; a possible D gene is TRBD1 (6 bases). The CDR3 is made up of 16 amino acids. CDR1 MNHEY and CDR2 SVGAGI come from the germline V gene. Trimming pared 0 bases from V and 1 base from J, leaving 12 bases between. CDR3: CASSYSRGTQNTEAFF. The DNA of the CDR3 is TGTGCCAGCAGTTACTCCAGGGGCACCCAGAACACTGAAGCTTTCTTT.

The chain's CDR3 is CASSLFGVDEKLFF. CDR3 DNA: TGTGCCAGCAGCTTGTTCGGGGTTGATGAAAAACTGTTTTTT. The V call is TRBV5-4, the J call TRBJ1-4; D remains unclear. The CDR3 is 14 amino acids. Trimming stripped 1 base from V and 6 bases from J, with 10 bases between. In germline, CDR1 is SGHNT, CDR2 YYREEE (reference sequence).

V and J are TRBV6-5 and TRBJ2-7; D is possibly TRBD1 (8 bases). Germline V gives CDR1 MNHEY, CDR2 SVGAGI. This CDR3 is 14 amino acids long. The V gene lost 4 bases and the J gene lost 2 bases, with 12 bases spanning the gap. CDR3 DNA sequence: TGTGCCAGCAGTTCACAGGGGGGGCCCTACGAGCAGTACTTC. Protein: CASSSQGGPYEQYF.

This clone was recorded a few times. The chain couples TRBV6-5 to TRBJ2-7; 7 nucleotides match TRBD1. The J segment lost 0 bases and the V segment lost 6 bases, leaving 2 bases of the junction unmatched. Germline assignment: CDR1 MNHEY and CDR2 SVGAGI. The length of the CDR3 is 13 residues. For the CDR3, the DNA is TGTGCCAGCAGCCGACAGGGCTCCTACGAGCAGTACTTC. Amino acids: CASSRQGSYEQYF.

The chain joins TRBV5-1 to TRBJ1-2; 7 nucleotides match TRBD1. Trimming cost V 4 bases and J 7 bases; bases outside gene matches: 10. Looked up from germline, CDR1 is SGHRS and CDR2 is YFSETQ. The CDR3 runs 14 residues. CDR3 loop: CASSHTTGSGGYTF. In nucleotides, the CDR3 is TGCGCCAGCAGCCATACGACAGGGTCCGGTGGCTACACCTTC.

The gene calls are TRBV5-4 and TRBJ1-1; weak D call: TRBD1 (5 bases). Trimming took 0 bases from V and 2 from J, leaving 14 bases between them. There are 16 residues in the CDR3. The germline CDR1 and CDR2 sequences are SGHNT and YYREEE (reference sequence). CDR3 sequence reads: CASSLGEGTTNTEAFF. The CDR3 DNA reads TGTGCCAGCAGCTTGGGGGAGGGGACGACTAACACTGAAGCTTTCTTT.

Here the CDR3 DNA reads TGTGCCAGCTCACCTTCCGCCCGGGAACGTGAGCAGTTCTTC. Protein product: CASSPSAREREQFF. The chain recombines TRBV18 with TRBJ2-1, with D maybe TRBD2 (5 bases). Germline CDR1 is KGHSH and CDR2 is LQKENI. There are 14 residues in the CDR3. Trimming took off 3 bases at V and 9 bases at J, with 15 bases between the two ends.

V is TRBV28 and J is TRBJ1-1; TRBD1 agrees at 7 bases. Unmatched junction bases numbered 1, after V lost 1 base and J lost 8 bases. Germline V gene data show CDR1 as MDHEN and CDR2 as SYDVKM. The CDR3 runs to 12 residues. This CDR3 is CASSLLQGEAFF. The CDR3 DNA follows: TGTGCCAGCAGTTTATTACAGGGGGAAGCTTTCTTT.

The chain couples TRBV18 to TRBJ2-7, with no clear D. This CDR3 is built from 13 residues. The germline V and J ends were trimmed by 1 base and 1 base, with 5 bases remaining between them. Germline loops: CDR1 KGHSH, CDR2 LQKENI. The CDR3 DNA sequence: TGTGCCAGCTCACCACAAGAGTCCTACGAGCAGTACTTC. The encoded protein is CASSPQESYEQYF.

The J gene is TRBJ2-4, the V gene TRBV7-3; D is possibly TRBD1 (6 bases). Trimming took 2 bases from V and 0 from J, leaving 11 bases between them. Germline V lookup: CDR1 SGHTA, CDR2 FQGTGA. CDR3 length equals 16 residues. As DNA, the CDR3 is TGTGCCAGCAGCTTACCGTCAGGGGAAGCCAAAAACATTCAGTACTTC. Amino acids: CASSLPSGEAKNIQYF.

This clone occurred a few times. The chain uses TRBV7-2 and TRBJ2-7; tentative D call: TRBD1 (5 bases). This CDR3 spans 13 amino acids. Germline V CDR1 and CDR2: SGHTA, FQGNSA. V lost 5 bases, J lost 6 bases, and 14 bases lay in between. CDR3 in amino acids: CASSLQGLAEQYF. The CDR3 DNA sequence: TGTGCCAGCAGCCTCCAGGGTCTGGCCGAGCAGTACTTC.

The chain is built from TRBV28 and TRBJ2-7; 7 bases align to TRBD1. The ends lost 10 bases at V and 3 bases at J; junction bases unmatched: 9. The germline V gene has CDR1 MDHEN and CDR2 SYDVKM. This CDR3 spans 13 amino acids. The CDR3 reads CATRGRGIYEQYF. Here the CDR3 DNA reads TGTGCCACCCGCGGCAGGGGGATCTACGAGCAGTACTTC.

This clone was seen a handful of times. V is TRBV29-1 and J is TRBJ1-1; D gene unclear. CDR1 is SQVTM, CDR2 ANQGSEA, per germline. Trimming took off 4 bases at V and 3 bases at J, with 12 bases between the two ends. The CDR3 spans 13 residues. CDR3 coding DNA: TGCAGCGTTGGGCTAGGGAGGGACACTGAAGCTTTCTTT. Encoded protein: CSVGLGRDTEAFF.

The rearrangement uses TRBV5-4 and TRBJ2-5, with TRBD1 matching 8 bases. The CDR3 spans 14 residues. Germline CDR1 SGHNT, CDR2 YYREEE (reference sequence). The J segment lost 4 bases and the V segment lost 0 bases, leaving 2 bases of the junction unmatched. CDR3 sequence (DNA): TGTGCCAGCAGCTTGGGGGGGACAGGAGAGACCCAGTACTTC. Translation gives CASSLGGTGETQYF. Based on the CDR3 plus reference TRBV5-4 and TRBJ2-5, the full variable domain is ETGVTQSPTHLIKTRGQQVTLRCSSQSGHNTVSWYQQALGQGPQFIFQYYREEENGRGNFPPRFSGLQFPNYSSELNVNALELDDSALYLCASSLGGTGETQYFGPGTRLLVL.

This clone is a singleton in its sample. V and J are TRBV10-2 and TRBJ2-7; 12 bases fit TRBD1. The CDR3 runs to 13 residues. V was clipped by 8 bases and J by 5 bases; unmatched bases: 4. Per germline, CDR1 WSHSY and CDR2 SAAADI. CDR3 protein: CASRGTGGNEQYF. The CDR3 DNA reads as TGCGCCAGCCGGGGGACAGGGGGCAACGAGCAGTACTTC.